This T cell receptor beta chain stems from a study of T cells in localized non-small cell lung cancer. Worth noting for this clone: Its antigen remains unknown.

This CDR3 comprises 19 residues. V dropped 4 bases and J dropped 0; count of bases not matched to a gene: 10. Study outcomes and limitations: Researchers found a median approximately 50 of the top 100 tumor clones in adjacent lung. Since sequencing was restricted to only one region of the tumor, intratumor heterogeneity remains a possibility. Higher blood T cell density tracked longer overall survival.

Sequencing used immunoSEQ multiplex PCR; TCRdb keeps in-frame clones, though not all of them. Found here are approximately 23,000 clones, 85% to 90% of them singletons; the top ten hold 13%. This TCR was sampled from a male donor older than 55 with stage I lung adenocarcinoma. The source material was peripheral blood, sampled before any cancer treatment. This chain links TRBV5-3 with TRBJ2-1; 13 bases match TRBD2. TRBV5-3 is annotated as an ORF whose role is uncertain. CDR3: CARSPVLAGGPSSYNEQFF. DNA for the CDR3: TGTGCCAGAAGCCCCGTACTAGCGGGAGGGCCAAGCTCCTACAATGAGCAGTTCTTC.